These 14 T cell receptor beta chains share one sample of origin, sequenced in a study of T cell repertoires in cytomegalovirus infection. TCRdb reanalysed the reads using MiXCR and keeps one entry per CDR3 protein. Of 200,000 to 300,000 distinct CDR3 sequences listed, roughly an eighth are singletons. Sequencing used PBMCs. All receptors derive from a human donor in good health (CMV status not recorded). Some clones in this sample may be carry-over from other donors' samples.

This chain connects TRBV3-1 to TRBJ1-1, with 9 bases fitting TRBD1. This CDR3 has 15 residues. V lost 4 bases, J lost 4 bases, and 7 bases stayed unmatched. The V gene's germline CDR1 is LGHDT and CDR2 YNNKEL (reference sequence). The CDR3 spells CASSLLGQGTTEAFF. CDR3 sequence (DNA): TGTGCCAGCAGCCTCCTAGGACAGGGGACCACTGAAGCTTTCTTT.

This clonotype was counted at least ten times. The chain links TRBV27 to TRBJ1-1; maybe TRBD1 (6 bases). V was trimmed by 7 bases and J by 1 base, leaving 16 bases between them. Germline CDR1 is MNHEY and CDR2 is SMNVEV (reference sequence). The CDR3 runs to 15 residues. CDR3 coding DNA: TGTGCCAGCATTCCTCGGGGGGCCGGGAACACTGAAGCTTTCTTT. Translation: CASIPRGAGNTEAFF.

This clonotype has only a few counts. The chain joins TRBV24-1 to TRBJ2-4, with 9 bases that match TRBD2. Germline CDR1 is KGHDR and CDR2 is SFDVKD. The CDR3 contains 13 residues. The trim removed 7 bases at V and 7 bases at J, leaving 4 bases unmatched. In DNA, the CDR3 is TGTGCCACCAGCGAGGGACTAGCCAACATTCAGTACTTC. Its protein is CATSEGLANIQYF.

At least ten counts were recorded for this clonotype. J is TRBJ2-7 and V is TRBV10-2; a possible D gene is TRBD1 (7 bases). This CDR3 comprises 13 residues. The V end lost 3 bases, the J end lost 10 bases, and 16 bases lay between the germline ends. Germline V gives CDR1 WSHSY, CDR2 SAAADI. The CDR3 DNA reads TGCGCCAGCAGTGAACAGGGGAGGACTGTACAGTACTTC. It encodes CASSEQGRTVQYF.

The DNA for the CDR3 is TGCGCCAGCAGCCATGGGACAGGGGTTAACTATGGCTACACCTTC. Protein: CASSHGTGVNYGYTF. This chain links TRBV5-1 with TRBJ1-2; 10 bases line up with TRBD1. Germline values: CDR1 SGHRS, CDR2 YFSETQ. The CDR3 has 15 amino acids. Trimming cost V 4 bases and J 1 base; bases outside gene matches: 4. The variable domain in full, completed from reference TRBV5-1 and TRBJ1-2, reads KAGVTQTPRYLIKTRGQQVTLSCSPISGHRSVSWYQQTPGQGLQFLFEYFSETQRNKGNFPGRFSGRQFSNSRSEMNVSTLELGDSALYLCASSHGTGVNYGYTFGSGTRLTVV.

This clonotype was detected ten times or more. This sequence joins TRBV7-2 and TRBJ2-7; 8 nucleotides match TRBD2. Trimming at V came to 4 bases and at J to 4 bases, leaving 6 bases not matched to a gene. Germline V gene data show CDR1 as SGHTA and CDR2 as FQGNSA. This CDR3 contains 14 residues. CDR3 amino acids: CASSSGRGGYEQYF. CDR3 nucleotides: TGTGCCAGCAGCTCGGGTCGCGGGGGGTACGAGCAGTACTTC.

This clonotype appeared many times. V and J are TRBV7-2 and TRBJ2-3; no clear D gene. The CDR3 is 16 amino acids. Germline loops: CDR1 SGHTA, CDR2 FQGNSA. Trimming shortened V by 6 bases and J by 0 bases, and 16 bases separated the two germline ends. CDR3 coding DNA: TGTGCCAGCAGTTTGTGGGCATCTACTAGCACAGATACGCAGTATTTT. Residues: CASSLWASTSTDTQYF.

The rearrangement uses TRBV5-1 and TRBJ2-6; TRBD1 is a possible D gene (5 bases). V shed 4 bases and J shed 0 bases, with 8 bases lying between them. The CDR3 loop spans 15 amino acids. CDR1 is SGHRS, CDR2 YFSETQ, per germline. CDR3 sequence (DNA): TGCGCCAGCAGCCCACAGGCCTCTGGGGCCAACGTCCTGACTTTC. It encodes CASSPQASGANVLTF.

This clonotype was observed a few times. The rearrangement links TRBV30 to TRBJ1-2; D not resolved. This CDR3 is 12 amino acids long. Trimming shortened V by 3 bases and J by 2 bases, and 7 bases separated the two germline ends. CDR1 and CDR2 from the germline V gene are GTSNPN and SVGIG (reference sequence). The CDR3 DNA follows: TGTGCCTGGAGAGGAGGGAACTATGGCTACACCTTC. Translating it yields CAWRGGNYGYTF.

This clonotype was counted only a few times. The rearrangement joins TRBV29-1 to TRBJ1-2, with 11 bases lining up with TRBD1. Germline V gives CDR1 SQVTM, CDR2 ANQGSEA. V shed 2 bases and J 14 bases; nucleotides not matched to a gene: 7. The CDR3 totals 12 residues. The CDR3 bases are TGCAGCGTTGAATTCTTGGGACAGGGGGAGACCTTC. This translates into CSVEFLGQGETF.

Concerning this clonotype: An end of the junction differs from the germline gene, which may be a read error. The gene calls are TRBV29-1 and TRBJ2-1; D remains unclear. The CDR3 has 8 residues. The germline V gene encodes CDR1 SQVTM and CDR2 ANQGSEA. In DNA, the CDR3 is TGCAGCGTTGAAGATGGTGGCTTC. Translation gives CSVEDGGF.

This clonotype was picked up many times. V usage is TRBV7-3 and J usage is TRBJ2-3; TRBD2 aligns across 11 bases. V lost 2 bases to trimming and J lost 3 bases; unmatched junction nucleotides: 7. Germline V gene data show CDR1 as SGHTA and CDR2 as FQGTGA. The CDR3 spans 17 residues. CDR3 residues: CASSLHGGTSGTDTQYF. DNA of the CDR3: TGTGCCAGCAGCTTACACGGGGGGACTAGCGGTACAGATACGCAGTATTTT.

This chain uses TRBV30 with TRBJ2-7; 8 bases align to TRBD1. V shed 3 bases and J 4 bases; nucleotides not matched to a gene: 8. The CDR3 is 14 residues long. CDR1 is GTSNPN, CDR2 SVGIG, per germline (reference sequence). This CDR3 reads CAWSPIGQGYEQYF. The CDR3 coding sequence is TGTGCCTGGAGCCCAATCGGACAGGGATACGAGCAGTACTTC. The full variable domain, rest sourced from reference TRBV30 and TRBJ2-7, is SQTIHQWPATLVQPVGSPLSLECTVEGTSNPNLYWYRQAAGRGLQLLFYSVGIGQISSEVPQNLSASRPQDRQFILSSKKLLLSDSGFYLCAWSPIGQGYEQYFGPGTRLTVT.

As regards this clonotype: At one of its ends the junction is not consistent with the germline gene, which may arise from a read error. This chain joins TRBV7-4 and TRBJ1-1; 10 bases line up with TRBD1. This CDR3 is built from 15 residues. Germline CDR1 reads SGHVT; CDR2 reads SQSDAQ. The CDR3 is CASSTGDRGNTEDFF. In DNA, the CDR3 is TGTGCCAGCAGCACGGGGGACAGGGGAAACACTGAAGATTTCTTT.